This TCR beta chain was profiled in a study of blood T cell repertoires in COVID-19. Study-wide context: Donors in the United States, Italy and Spain gave samples during acute or convalescent COVID-19. Sample material is recorded as cDNA or gDNA derived from T cells, B-cell-depleted T cells, or PBMCs.

Cohorts were based on clinical histories the participants reported. V gave up 2 bases and J gave up 1 base; unmatched junction bases: 1. Looked up from germline, CDR1 is SGHRS and CDR2 is YFSETQ. The CDR3 spans 15 residues. As originally analysed: Quantification of nucleated cells was approximated via reference gene primer amplification. Sequenced by immunoSEQ multiplex PCR; TCRdb stores in-frame clones only, minus some. The DNA gave D and trimming, while V, J and clone size come from that table. The table includes over 200,000 clones, approximately 89% detected once. J is TRBJ2-5 and V is TRBV5-1; 11 bases match TRBD2. This sequence originates from a woman between 25 and 40 years old with acute COVID-19. Sequencing was performed on PBMCs or T cells enriched from blood (not recorded which). Here the CDR3 reads CASSFTSGGQETQYF. CDR3 coding DNA: TGCGCCAGCAGCTTTACTAGCGGGGGCCAAGAGACCCAGTACTTC.